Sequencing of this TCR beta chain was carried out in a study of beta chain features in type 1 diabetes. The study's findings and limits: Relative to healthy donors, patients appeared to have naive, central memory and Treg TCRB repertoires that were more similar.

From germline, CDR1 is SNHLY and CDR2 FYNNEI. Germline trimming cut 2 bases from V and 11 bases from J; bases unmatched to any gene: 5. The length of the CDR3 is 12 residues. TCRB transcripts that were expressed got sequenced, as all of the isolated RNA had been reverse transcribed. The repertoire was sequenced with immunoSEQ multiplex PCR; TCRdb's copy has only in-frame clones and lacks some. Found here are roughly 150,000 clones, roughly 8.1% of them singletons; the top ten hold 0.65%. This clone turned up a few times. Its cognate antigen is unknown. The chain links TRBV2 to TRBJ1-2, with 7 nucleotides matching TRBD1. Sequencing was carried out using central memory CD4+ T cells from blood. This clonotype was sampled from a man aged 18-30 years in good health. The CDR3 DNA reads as TGTGCCAGCAGTGAATCGACAGGGCTTTACACCTTC. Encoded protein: CASSESTGLYTF.